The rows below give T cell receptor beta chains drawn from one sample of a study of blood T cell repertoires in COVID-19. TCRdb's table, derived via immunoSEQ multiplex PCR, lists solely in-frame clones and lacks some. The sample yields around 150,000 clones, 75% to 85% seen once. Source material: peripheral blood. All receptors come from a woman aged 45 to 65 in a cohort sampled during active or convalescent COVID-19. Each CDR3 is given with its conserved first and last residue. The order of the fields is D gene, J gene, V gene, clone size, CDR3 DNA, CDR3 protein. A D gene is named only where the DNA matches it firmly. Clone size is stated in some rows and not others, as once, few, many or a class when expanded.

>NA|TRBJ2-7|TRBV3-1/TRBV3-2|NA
TGTGCCAGCAGCCTCCTCTCGAGGGAGCAGTACTTC
CASSLLSREQYF
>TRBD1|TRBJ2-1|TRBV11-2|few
TGTGCCAGCAGCTTAGGAGGGGGCAACAATGAGCAGTTCTTC
CASSLGGGNNEQFF
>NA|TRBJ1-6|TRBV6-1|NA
TGTGCCAGCAGTGTTGCAGGTTACTCCTATAATTCACCCCTCCACTTT
CASSVAGYSYNSPLHF
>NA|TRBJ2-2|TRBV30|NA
TGTGCCTGGAGCGCCCCAGGGGCCCACACCGGGGAGCTGTTTTTT
CAWSAPGAHTGELFF
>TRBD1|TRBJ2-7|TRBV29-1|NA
TGCAGCGTGGCCGGGACAGGGGGCCTGTACTTC
CSVAGTGGLYF
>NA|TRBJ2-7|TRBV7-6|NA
TGTGCCAGCAGCTTAGGTTCGGGGGAAACCTACGAGCAGTACTTC
CASSLGSGETYEQYF
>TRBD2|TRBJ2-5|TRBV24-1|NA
TGTGCCACCAGTGAGGGGGGGGACCCGGGGACCCAGTACTTC
CATSEGGDPGTQYF
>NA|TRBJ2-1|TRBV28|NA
TGTGCCAGCAGTTTGCAGGGATTCAATGAGCAGTTCTTC
CASSLQGFNEQFF
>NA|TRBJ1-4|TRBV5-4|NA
TGTGCCAGCAGCTTGACCACTCGGGCCCGATCCTGGGGCGAAAAACTGTTTTTT
CASSLTTRARSWGEKLFF
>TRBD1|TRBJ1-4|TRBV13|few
TGTGCCAGCAGCCTAAGACAGGGGGGCGGTGAAAAACTGTTTTTT
CASSLRQGGGEKLFF
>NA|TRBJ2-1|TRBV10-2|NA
TGCGCCAGCAGTGAGTCTAGGGGGGAGCAGTTCTTC
CASSESRGEQFF
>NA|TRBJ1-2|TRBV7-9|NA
TGTGCCAGCAGCCTAGGGCAGGGACTCTATGGCTACACCTTC
CASSLGQGLYGYTF
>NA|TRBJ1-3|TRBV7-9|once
TGTGCCAGCAGCTTTTTGGAGGCGGCGAATGGAAACACCATATATTTT
CASSFLEAANGNTIYF
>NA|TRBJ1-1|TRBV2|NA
TGTGCCAGCAGACCAGGGGCTACTACTGAAGCTTTCTTT
CASRPGATTEAFF
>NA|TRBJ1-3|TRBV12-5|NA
TGTGCTAGCCACGCAGGCTACTCTGGAAACACCATATATTTT
CASHAGYSGNTIYF
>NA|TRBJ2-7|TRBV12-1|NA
TGTGCCAGCAGCCACCATTGCAGTAGGTTGGGGCCGACGGTCGAGCAGTACTTC
CASSHHCSRLGPTVEQYF
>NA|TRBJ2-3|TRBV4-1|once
TGCGCCAGCAGCCTAAACGGCAGGTTCACAGATACGCAGTATTTT
CASSLNGRFTDTQYF